This entry lists 8 T cell receptor beta chains sequenced from one sample in a study of post-analysis software for immune sequencing data. TCR beta libraries were prepared from cDNA with unique molecular identifiers. TCRdb itself ran the PCR reads through MiXCR, one entry per CDR3 protein. The data contain approximately 440,000 distinct CDR3 sequences, approximately 45% of them singletons. Study outcomes and limitations: TRBV5-6, TRBV5-1 and TRBV20-1 belonged to a set of roughly 5 TRBV segments that were more frequent in patients than controls.

The antigens for these receptors are not known. The sequenced sample was blood. The receptors were sampled from a girl aged 5-17 years with multiple sclerosis.

V is TRBV12-3 or TRBV12-4 and J is TRBJ1-1; 8 positions agree with TRBD1. Losses at the gene ends were 6 bases for V and 1 base for J; bases not matched to a gene: 7. The CDR3 covers 15 residues. The CDR3 DNA follows: TGTGCCAGCAGCTTTCCCGGGACAGGGAACACTGAAGCTTTCTTT. This codes for CASSFPGTGNTEAFF.

This clonotype has a handful of counts. V usage is TRBV29-1 and J usage is TRBJ1-1, with no clear D. Trimming cost V 5 bases and J 1 base, with 8 bases left between them. The CDR3 has 12 amino acids. CDR1 SQVTM and CDR2 ANQGSEA come from the germline V gene. The chain's CDR3 is CSVRLRNTEAFF. In DNA form, the CDR3 reads TGCAGCGTTCGGCTGCGGAACACTGAAGCTTTCTTT.

This chain joins TRBV29-1 and TRBJ2-1, with 8 bases aligning to TRBD2. The V segment lost 5 bases and the J segment 10 bases; nucleotides outside the gene matches: 19. Germline assignment: CDR1 SQVTM and CDR2 ANQGSEA. The CDR3 is 16 amino acids. CDR3 nucleotide sequence: TGCAGCGTTAGAACGGGAGGGCCCGAACCCCAGGGAGAGCAGTTCTTC. It specifies CSVRTGGPEPQGEQFF.

In this sample, this clonotype turned up once. The chain has TRBV5-1 and TRBJ1-1; D is unresolved. CDR3 length equals 14 residues. Germline V lookup: CDR1 SGHRS, CDR2 YFSETQ. Trimming shortened V by 5 bases and J by 6 bases, and 17 bases separated the two germline ends. Here the CDR3 DNA reads TGCGCCAGCAGACCGGACGCTGGGTTTGCTGAAGCTTTCTTT. It is translated as CASRPDAGFAEAFF.

J is TRBJ2-7 and V is TRBV9, with 7 bases aligning to TRBD2. The J call is in doubt because the DNA end fits TRBJ2-5 better. CDR1 SGDLS and CDR2 YYNGEE come from the germline V gene. CDR3 length: 14 amino acids. In DNA form, the CDR3 reads TGTGCCAGCAGCGAAGGGGCGGGAGCCGAGACCCAGTACTTC. Its translation is CASSEGAGAETQYF.

The chain recombines TRBV9 with TRBJ1-1, with D possibly TRBD1 on 6 matching bases. CDR3 length: 14 residues. V shed 0 bases and J shed 8 bases, with 14 bases lying between them. Germline V gene sequence: CDR1 SGDLS, CDR2 YYNGEE. CDR3 amino acids: CASSVGGLEGEAFF. As DNA, the CDR3 is TGTGCCAGCAGCGTAGGGGGGCTGGAGGGGGAAGCTTTCTTT.

The chain combines TRBV27 with TRBJ2-7, with D possibly matching TRBD1 (6 bases). This CDR3 has 15 amino acids. Trimming took off 6 bases at V and 1 base at J, with 16 bases between the two ends. Germline V gene lookup returns CDR1 MNHEY and CDR2 SMNVEV (reference sequence). DNA for the CDR3: TGTGCCAGCAGCCCACACCCGACAGGTTCCTACGAGCAGTACTTC. This gives the protein CASSPHPTGSYEQYF.

The V and J genes are TRBV5-1 and TRBJ1-2, with 8 bases matching TRBD1. V trimming: 1 base; J trimming: 5 bases; junction bases outside the gene matches: 7. This CDR3 region has 15 residues. Per germline, CDR1 SGHRS and CDR2 YFSETQ. Here the CDR3 DNA reads TGCGCCAGCAGCTTGAACGACAGGGGATGGTATGGCTACACCTTC. This encodes CASSLNDRGWYGYTF.